The text below deals with one T cell receptor beta chain. Its antigen is undetermined. This record comes from a study of PD-L1 blockade in urothelial cancer. Study-level information: Once treatment had started, blood was analyzed at 3 weeks (second dose) and again at 6 weeks. T cell content in blood samples showed a median of around 140,000.

Whole-study results and caveats: Pretreatment TCR clonality in blood, when below the median, was predictive of better survival.

Sequencing used immunoSEQ multiplex PCR; TCRdb keeps in-frame clones, though not all of them. The table shows tens of thousands of clones, with roughly 86% occurring only once. Germline loops: CDR1 MGHDK, CDR2 SYGVNS. V lost 0 bases, J lost 3 bases, and 11 bases lay in between. This CDR3 has 15 residues. The sequence came from a man aged 60 to 75 with urothelial cancer. This chain joins TRBV25-1 and TRBJ2-5; a weak D match, TRBD2 (5 bases). The source was PBMCs, collected around atezolizumab (anti-PD-L1) treatment. This chain's CDR3 is CASSEYEGVEETQYF. CDR3 nucleotides: TGTGCCAGCAGTGAATATGAGGGTGTGGAAGAGACCCAGTACTTC.